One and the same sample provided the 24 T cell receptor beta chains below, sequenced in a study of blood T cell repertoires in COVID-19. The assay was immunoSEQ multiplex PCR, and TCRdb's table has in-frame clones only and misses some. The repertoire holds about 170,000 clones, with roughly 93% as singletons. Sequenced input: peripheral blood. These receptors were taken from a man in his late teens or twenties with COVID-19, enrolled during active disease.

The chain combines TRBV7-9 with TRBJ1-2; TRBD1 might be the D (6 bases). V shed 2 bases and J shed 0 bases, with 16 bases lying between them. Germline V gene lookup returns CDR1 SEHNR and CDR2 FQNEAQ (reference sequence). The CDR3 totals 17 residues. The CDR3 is CASSLLSRGYSNYGYTF. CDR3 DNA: TGTGCCAGCAGCTTACTGTCCAGGGGATATTCTAACTATGGCTACACCTTC. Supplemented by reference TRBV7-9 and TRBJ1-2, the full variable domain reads DTGVSQNPRHKITKRGQNVTFRCDPISEHNRLYWYRQTLGQGPEFLTYFQNEAQLEKSRLLSDRFSAERPKGSFSTLEIQRTEQGDSAMYLCASSLLSRGYSNYGYTFGSGTRLTVV.

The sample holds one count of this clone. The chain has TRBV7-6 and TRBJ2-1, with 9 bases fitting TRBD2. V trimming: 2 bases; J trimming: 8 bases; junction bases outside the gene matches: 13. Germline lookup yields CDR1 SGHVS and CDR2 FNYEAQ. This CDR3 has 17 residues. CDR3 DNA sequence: TGTGCCAGCAGCTTAAGATCAGCTAGCGGGAAAATTTATGAGCAGTTCTTC. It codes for CASSLRSASGKIYEQFF.

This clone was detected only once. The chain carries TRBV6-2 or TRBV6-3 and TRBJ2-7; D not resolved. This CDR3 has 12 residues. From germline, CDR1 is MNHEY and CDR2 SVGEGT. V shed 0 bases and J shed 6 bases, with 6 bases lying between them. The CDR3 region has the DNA TGTGCCAGCAGTTACTCGCGAACCGAGCAGTACTTC. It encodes CASSYSRTEQYF.

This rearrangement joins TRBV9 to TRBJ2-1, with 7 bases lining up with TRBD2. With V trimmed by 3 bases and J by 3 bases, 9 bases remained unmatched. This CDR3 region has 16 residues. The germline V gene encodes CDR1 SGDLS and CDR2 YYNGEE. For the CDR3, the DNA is TGTGCCAGCAGCGAAGGCGGGAGTACTGGCTACAATGAGCAGTTCTTC. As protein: CASSEGGSTGYNEQFF.

CDR3 bases: TGTGCCAGCAGTTCCTTCGGGACAGCGGGCTCCTACGAGCAGTACTTC. Residues: CASSSFGTAGSYEQYF. The chain is built from TRBV28 and TRBJ2-7; weak D call: TRBD1 (7 bases). V lost 4 bases and J 0 bases, leaving 16 bases between the germline ends. CDR1 MDHEN and CDR2 SYDVKM come from the germline V gene. The CDR3 covers 16 residues.

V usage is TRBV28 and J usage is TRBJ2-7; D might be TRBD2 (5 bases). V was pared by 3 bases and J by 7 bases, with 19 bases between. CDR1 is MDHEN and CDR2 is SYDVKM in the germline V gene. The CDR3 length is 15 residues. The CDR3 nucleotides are TGTGCCAGCAGTTTTTTCGGGATCCCACCCCCAGAGCAGTACTTC. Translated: CASSFFGIPPPEQYF.

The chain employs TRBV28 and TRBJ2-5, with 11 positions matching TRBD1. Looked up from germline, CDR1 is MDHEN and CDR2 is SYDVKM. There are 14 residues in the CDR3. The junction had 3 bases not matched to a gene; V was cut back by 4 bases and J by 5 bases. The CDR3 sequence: CASSWTGGQETQYF. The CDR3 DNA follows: TGTGCCAGCAGTTGGACAGGGGGCCAGGAGACCCAGTACTTC. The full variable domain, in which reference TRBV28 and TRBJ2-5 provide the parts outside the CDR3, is DVKVTQSSRYLVKRTGEKVFLECVQDMDHENMFWYRQDPGLGLRLIYFSYDVKMKEKGDIPEGYSVSREKKERFSLILESASTNQTSMYLCASSWTGGQETQYFGPGTRLLVL.

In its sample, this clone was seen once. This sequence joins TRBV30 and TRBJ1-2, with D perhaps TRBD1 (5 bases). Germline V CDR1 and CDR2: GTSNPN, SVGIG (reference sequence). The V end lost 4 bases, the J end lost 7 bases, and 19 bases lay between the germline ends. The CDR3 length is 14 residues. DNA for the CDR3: TGTGCCTGGACCCAAGGAGGGGACTGGAGTGGCTACACCTTC. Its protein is CAWTQGGDWSGYTF.

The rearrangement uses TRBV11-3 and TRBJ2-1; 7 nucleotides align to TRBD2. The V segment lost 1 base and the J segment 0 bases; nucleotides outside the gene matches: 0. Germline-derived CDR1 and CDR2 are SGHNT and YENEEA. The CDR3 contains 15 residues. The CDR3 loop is CASSLGGSSYNEQFF. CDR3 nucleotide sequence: TGTGCCAGCAGCTTAGGCGGGAGCTCCTACAATGAGCAGTTCTTC.

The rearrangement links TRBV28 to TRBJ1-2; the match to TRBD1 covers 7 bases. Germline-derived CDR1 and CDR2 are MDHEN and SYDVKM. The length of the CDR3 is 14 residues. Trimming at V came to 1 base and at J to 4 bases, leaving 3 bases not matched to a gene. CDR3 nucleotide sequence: TGTGCCAGCAGTTTATACAGGGGCAGCTATGGCTACACCTTC. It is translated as CASSLYRGSYGYTF.

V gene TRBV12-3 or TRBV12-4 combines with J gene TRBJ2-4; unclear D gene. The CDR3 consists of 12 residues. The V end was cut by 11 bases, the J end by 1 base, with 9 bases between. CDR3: CASGIAKNIQYF. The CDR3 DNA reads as TGTGCCTCTGGCATTGCCAAAAACATTCAGTACTTC.

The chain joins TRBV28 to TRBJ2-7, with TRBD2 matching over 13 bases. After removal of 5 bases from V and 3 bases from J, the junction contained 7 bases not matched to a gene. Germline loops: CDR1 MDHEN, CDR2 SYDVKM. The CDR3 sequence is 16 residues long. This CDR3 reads CASSIGTSGTNYEQYF. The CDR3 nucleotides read TGTGCCAGCAGTATCGGGACTAGCGGGACAAACTACGAGCAGTACTTC. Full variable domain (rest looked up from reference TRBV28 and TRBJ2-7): DVKVTQSSRYLVKRTGEKVFLECVQDMDHENMFWYRQDPGLGLRLIYFSYDVKMKEKGDIPEGYSVSREKKERFSLILESASTNQTSMYLCASSIGTSGTNYEQYFGPGTRLTVT.

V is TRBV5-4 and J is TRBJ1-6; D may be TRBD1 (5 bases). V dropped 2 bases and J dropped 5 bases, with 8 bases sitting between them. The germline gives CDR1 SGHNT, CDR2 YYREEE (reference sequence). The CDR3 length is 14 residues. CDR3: CASSFVGDNSPLHF. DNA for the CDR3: TGTGCCAGCAGCTTTGTAGGGGATAATTCACCCCTCCACTTT.

The CDR3 spells CAISDQRVTSGSTDTQYF. CDR3 bases: TGTGCCATCAGTGACCAACGAGTGACTAGCGGGTCCACAGATACGCAGTATTTT. V usage is TRBV10-3 and J usage is TRBJ2-3; 10 bases align to TRBD2. This CDR3 has 18 amino acids. Trimming removed 3 bases from V and 2 bases from J; junction bases left unmatched: 11. Germline values: CDR1 ENHRY, CDR2 SYGVKD.

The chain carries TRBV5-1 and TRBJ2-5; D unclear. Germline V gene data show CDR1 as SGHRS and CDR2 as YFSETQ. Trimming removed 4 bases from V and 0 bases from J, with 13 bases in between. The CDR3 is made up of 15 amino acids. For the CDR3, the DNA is TGCGCCAGCAGCCCGGTCTCAGGAAACCAAGAGACCCAGTACTTC. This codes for CASSPVSGNQETQYF.

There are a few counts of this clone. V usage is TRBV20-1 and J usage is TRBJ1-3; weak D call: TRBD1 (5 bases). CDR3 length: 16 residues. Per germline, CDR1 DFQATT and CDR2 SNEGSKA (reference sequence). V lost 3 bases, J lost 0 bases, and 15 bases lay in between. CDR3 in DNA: TGCAGTGCTAGTATGGGAGGGGCCTTCTCTGGAAACACCATATATTTT. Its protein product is CSASMGGAFSGNTIYF.

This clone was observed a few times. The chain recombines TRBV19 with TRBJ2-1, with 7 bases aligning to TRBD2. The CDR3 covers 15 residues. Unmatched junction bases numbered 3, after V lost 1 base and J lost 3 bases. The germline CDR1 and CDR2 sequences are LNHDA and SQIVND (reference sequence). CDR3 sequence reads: CASSIAPSGYNEQFF. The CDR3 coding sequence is TGTGCCAGTAGTATAGCCCCTAGCGGCTACAATGAGCAGTTCTTC. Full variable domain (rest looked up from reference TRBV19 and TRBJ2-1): DGGITQSPKYLFRKEGQNVTLSCEQNLNHDAMYWYRQDPGQGLRLIYYSQIVNDFQKGDIAEGYSVSREKKESFPLTVTSAQKNPTAFYLCASSIAPSGYNEQFFGPGTRLTVL.

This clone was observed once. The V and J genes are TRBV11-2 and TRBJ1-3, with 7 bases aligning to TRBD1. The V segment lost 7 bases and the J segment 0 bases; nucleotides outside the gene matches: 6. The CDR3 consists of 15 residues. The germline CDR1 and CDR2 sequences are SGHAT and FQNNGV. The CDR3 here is CASKRTGGSGNTIYF. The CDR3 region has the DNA TGTGCCAGCAAACGGACAGGTGGCTCTGGAAACACCATATATTTT. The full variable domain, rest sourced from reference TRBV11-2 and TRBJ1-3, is EAGVAQSPRYKIIEKRQSVAFWCNPISGHATLYWYQQILGQGPKLLIQFQNNGVVDDSQLPKDRFSAERLKGVDSTLKIQPAKLEDSAVYLCASKRTGGSGNTIYFGEGSWLTVV.

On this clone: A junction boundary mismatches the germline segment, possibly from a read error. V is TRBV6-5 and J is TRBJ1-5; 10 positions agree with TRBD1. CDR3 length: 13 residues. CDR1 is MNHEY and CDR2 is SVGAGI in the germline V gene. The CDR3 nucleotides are TGTGCCAGCAGTTACTCACGACAGGGGGCGCCGATTTTT. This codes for CASSYSRQGAPIF.

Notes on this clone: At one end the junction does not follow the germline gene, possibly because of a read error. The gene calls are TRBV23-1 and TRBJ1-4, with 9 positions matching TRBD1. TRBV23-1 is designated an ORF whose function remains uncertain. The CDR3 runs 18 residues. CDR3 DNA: TGCGCCAGCAGTCACCGGGGACAGGGTGAAGAGGCTGGCGAAAAACTGCTTTTT. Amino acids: CASSHRGQGEEAGEKLLF.

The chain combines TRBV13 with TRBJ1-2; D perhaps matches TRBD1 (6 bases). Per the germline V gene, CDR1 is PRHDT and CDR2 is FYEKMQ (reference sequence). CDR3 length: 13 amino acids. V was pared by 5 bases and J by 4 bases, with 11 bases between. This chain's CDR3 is CASSPTGFYGYTF. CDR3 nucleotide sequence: TGTGCCAGCAGCCCAACAGGGTTCTATGGCTACACCTTC.

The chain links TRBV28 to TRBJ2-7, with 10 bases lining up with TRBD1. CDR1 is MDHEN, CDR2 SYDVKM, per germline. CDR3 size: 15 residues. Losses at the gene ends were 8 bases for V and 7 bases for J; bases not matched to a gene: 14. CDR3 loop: CASQQTGTGDPEQYF. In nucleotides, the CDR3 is TGTGCCAGCCAGCAGACCGGGACAGGGGATCCAGAGCAGTACTTC. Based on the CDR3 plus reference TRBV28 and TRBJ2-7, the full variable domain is DVKVTQSSRYLVKRTGEKVFLECVQDMDHENMFWYRQDPGLGLRLIYFSYDVKMKEKGDIPEGYSVSREKKERFSLILESASTNQTSMYLCASQQTGTGDPEQYFGPGTRLTVT.

In nucleotides, the CDR3 is TGTGCCAGCAGCTCTCTATCCGGGACAGGGGAGAACACCGGGGAGCTGTTTTTT. Its protein is CASSSLSGTGENTGELFF. The V call is TRBV11-2, the J call TRBJ2-2, with TRBD1 matching 10 bases. V shed 4 bases, J shed 1 base, and the junction held 9 bases outside the gene matches. Germline V gene lookup returns CDR1 SGHAT and CDR2 FQNNGV. The CDR3 length is 18 residues. Variable domain in full (rest from reference TRBV11-2 and TRBJ2-2): EAGVAQSPRYKIIEKRQSVAFWCNPISGHATLYWYQQILGQGPKLLIQFQNNGVVDDSQLPKDRFSAERLKGVDSTLKIQPAKLEDSAVYLCASSSLSGTGENTGELFFGEGSRLTVL.

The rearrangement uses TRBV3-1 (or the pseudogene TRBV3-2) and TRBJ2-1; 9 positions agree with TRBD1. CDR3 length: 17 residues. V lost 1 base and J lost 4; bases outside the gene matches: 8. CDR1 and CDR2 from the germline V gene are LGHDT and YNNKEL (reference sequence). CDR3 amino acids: CASSQAFPGQGYNEQFF. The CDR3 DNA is TGTGCCAGCAGCCAAGCTTTTCCGGGACAGGGATACAATGAGCAGTTCTTC.